The next 30 T cell receptor beta chains were all read from a single sample in a study of blood T cell repertoires in COVID-19. Sequenced by immunoSEQ multiplex PCR; TCRdb stores in-frame clones only, minus some. The sample has 150,000 to 200,000 clones; 90% are singletons. Sequencing was performed on peripheral blood. The receptors originated from a man aged 45-65 years with acute or convalescent COVID-19.

The chain couples TRBV29-1 to TRBJ2-2, with D hard to call. Trimming left V 7 bases short and J 9 bases short, with 12 bases between. This CDR3 has 11 residues. The germline V gene has CDR1 SQVTM and CDR2 ANQGSEA. The CDR3 DNA follows: TGCAGCGCCGGCGAATCTAGGGAGCTGTTTTTT. Translation gives CSAGESRELFF.

V gene TRBV4-1 combines with J gene TRBJ2-2, with 7 bases lining up with TRBD2. The CDR3 is 15 residues long. Germline trimming cut 1 base from V and 7 bases from J; bases unmatched to any gene: 6. Germline lookup yields CDR1 MGHRA and CDR2 YSYEKL. The DNA of the CDR3 is TGCGCCAGCAGCCAAGTACCACGGGGGGACGGGGAGCTGTTTTTT. The encoded protein is CASSQVPRGDGELFF.

The chain has TRBV7-2 and TRBJ1-1; D gene unclear. CDR1 SGHTA and CDR2 FQGNSA come from the germline V gene. The V end lost 0 bases, the J end lost 4 bases, and 9 bases lay between the germline ends. The CDR3 is 14 amino acids. CDR3: CASSLAHSGTEAFF. The CDR3 region has the DNA TGTGCCAGCAGCTTAGCACATTCGGGCACTGAAGCTTTCTTT. Drawing the rest from reference TRBV7-2 and TRBJ1-1, the complete variable domain is GAGVSQSPSNKVTEKGKDVELRCDPISGHTALYWYRQSLGQGLEFLIYFQGNSAPDKSGLPSDRFSAERTGGSVSTLTIQRTQQEDSAVYLCASSLAHSGTEAFFGQGTRLTVV.

The chain recombines TRBV4-3 with TRBJ2-5, with D maybe TRBD2 (5 bases). The V end lost 1 base, the J end lost 5 bases, and 14 bases lay between the germline ends. This CDR3 contains 15 residues. Per germline, CDR1 LGHNA and CDR2 YSLEER. The CDR3 loop reads CASSQVGGPGETQYF. The CDR3, as DNA: TGCGCCAGCAGCCAAGTGGGCGGGCCGGGGGAGACCCAGTACTTC.

V gene TRBV19 combines with J gene TRBJ2-3; 8 nucleotides align to TRBD2. V lost 10 bases, J lost 7 bases, and 16 bases stayed unmatched. The germline CDR1 and CDR2 sequences are LNHDA and SQIVND (reference sequence). The CDR3 is 15 amino acids. The CDR3 protein is CAIPPGGERRYTQYF. For the CDR3, the DNA is TGTGCCATCCCCCCGGGGGGGGAGCGTCGGTATACGCAGTATTTT.

The chain combines TRBV30 with TRBJ1-1; TRBD1 might be the D (5 bases). Trimming pared 4 bases from V and 8 bases from J, leaving 20 bases between. Per the germline V gene, CDR1 is GTSNPN and CDR2 is SVGIG (reference sequence). This CDR3 spans 14 amino acids. CDR3 protein: CAWTREGIRTEAFF. CDR3 bases: TGTGCCTGGACCAGGGAGGGCATAAGAACCGAAGCTTTCTTT.

The V call is TRBV2, the J call TRBJ2-5; 11 positions agree with TRBD2. V trimming: 6 bases; J trimming: 0 bases; junction bases outside the gene matches: 6. The length of the CDR3 is 16 residues. In germline, CDR1 is SNHLY, CDR2 FYNNEI. The CDR3 sequence: CASRRLAGSYQETQYF. The CDR3 DNA reads TGTGCCAGCAGACGACTAGCGGGATCCTACCAAGAGACCCAGTACTTC.

The CDR3 loop reads CASSLWQGANTEAFF. CDR3 nucleotide sequence: TGTGCCAGCAGTTTATGGCAGGGGGCGAACACTGAAGCTTTCTTT. V and J are TRBV28 and TRBJ1-1; 8 positions match TRBD1. Germline CDR1 MDHEN, CDR2 SYDVKM. CDR3 length equals 15 residues. V lost 0 bases and J lost 1; bases outside the gene matches: 1.

V gene TRBV24-1 combines with J gene TRBJ2-1; TRBD2 matches 8 bases. CDR3 length: 16 amino acids. Germline assignment: CDR1 KGHDR and CDR2 SFDVKD. J was trimmed by 1 base and V by 4 bases; bases with no gene match: 5. CDR3 sequence reads: CATSDRTSLSYNEQFF. DNA for the CDR3: TGTGCCACCAGTGACAGGACTAGCTTATCCTACAATGAGCAGTTCTTC.

The rearrangement uses TRBV7-2 and TRBJ2-3; 7 bases match TRBD2. CDR3 length: 16 residues. V lost 2 bases to trimming and J lost 1 base; unmatched junction nucleotides: 6. Germline V CDR1 and CDR2: SGHTA, FQGNSA. In DNA, the CDR3 is TGTGCCAGCAGCTTAACGTTCGCGGGGGGCACAGATACGCAGTATTTT. This translates into CASSLTFAGGTDTQYF.

The chain couples TRBV11-2 to TRBJ1-4; D is possibly TRBD1 (5 bases). Germline V gene lookup returns CDR1 SGHAT and CDR2 FQNNGV. There are 15 residues in the CDR3. Trimming shortened V by 8 bases and J by 10 bases, and 23 bases separated the two germline ends. The CDR3 sequence is CASRRGGVDNGKLFF. The DNA of the CDR3 is TGTGCCAGCCGGCGGGGGGGGGTTGATAACGGAAAACTGTTTTTT.

This clone has just one count. This rearrangement joins TRBV10-2 to TRBJ2-1; TRBD2 agrees at 7 bases. This CDR3 region has 15 residues. The J segment lost 5 bases and the V segment lost 3 bases, leaving 7 bases of the junction unmatched. Germline CDR1 WSHSY, CDR2 SAAADI. The chain's CDR3 is CASSDGSSGNNEQFF. The CDR3 coding sequence is TGCGCCAGCAGTGATGGGTCTAGCGGTAACAATGAGCAGTTCTTC.

The chain combines TRBV5-1 with TRBJ2-1, with D possibly TRBD2 on 6 matching bases. Per the germline V gene, CDR1 is SGHRS and CDR2 is YFSETQ. This CDR3 is built from 16 residues. With 0 bases removed from V and 1 base from J, the gap between germline ends came to 11 bases. CDR3 protein: CASSLGGAGSYNEQFF. CDR3 DNA: TGCGCCAGCAGCTTGGGAGGTGCGGGATCCTACAATGAGCAGTTCTTC.

The rearrangement uses TRBV29-1 and TRBJ2-3, with a weak D call TRBD2 (5 bases). The CDR3 runs 12 residues. V was shortened by 4 bases and J by 4 bases, with 9 bases between the two germline ends. CDR1 is SQVTM and CDR2 is ANQGSEA in the germline V gene. In DNA, the CDR3 is TGCAGCGTTGCTGACGGGGCAGATACGCAGTATTTT. As protein: CSVADGADTQYF.

The genes are TRBV27 and TRBJ2-2; D remains ambiguous. V dropped 10 bases and J dropped 6 bases, with 15 bases sitting between them. Germline V gives CDR1 MNHEY, CDR2 SMNVEV (reference sequence). The CDR3 is made up of 13 amino acids. CDR3 region: CATSRQGAGELFF. The CDR3 DNA sequence: TGTGCCACGTCCCGGCAAGGAGCCGGGGAGCTGTTTTTT.

The gene calls are TRBV6-5 and TRBJ1-1, with a weak D call TRBD1 (6 bases). The V and J ends lost 7 bases and 5 bases respectively, with 20 bases between them. This CDR3 has 15 amino acids. The germline CDR1 and CDR2 sequences are MNHEY and SVGAGI. CDR3 nucleotides: TGTGCCAGCAACTCGGGACAAGGGTTCTGGACTGAAGCTTTCTTT. This sequence encodes CASNSGQGFWTEAFF.

The sample holds one count of this clone. This chain links TRBV19 with TRBJ1-5, with D maybe TRBD1 (5 bases). V gave up 5 bases and J gave up 9 bases, with 17 bases separating them. The CDR3 totals 14 residues. The germline V gene encodes CDR1 LNHDA and CDR2 SQIVND (reference sequence). CDR3 protein: CASSPQGVNAPQHF. CDR3 DNA sequence: TGTGCCAGTAGTCCACAAGGGGTGAATGCGCCCCAGCATTTT. The whole variable domain, remainder taken from reference TRBV19 and TRBJ1-5, is DGGITQSPKYLFRKEGQNVTLSCEQNLNHDAMYWYRQDPGQGLRLIYYSQIVNDFQKGDIAEGYSVSREKKESFPLTVTSAQKNPTAFYLCASSPQGVNAPQHFGDGTRLSIL.

The chain couples TRBV6-2 or TRBV6-3 to TRBJ2-5, with D perhaps TRBD1 (6 bases). This CDR3 comprises 14 residues. Germline V gene sequence: CDR1 MNHEY, CDR2 SVGEGT. Trimming pared 5 bases from V and 12 bases from J, leaving 22 bases between. The DNA of the CDR3 is TGTGCCAGCAGTCGACAGGAAGGGGGAAAAATCGAGTACTTC. Its protein is CASSRQEGGKIEYF.

This clone was seen only a few times. The chain is built from TRBV18 and TRBJ2-5; a weak D match, TRBD2 (6 bases). V lost 4 bases, J lost 5 bases, and 11 bases lay in between. The CDR3 spans 13 residues. Germline values: CDR1 KGHSH, CDR2 LQKENI. CDR3 residues: CASSRPAGETQYF. Written as DNA, the CDR3 is TGTGCCAGCTCACGACCGGCGGGGGAGACCCAGTACTTC.

This chain's CDR3 is CASSLVAPGTSGSSYEQYF. The CDR3 DNA follows: TGCGCCAGCAGCTTGGTTGCGCCGGGGACTAGCGGGAGCTCCTACGAGCAGTACTTC. The gene calls are TRBV5-1 and TRBJ2-7, with 14 bases lining up with TRBD2. The CDR3 has 19 residues. The ends lost 0 bases at V and 0 bases at J; junction bases unmatched: 8. Germline CDR1 is SGHRS and CDR2 is YFSETQ.

V usage is TRBV9 and J usage is TRBJ2-5, with 12 bases fitting TRBD2. Looked up from germline, CDR1 is SGDLS and CDR2 is YYNGEE. This CDR3 has 14 residues. V shed 4 bases and J 5 bases; nucleotides not matched to a gene: 3. The CDR3 is CASSYGTSGETQYF. The CDR3 DNA sequence: TGTGCCAGCAGCTACGGGACTAGCGGGGAGACCCAGTACTTC.

This clone was detected a few times. CDR3 coding DNA: TGTGCCAGTAGCGACAGGGAAAACTCTGGAAACACCATATATTTT. This gives the protein CASSDRENSGNTIYF. This chain connects TRBV19 to TRBJ1-3, with 7 positions matching TRBD1. Germline V lookup: CDR1 LNHDA, CDR2 SQIVND (reference sequence). V lost 6 bases, J lost 0 bases, and 5 bases stayed unmatched. The CDR3 covers 15 residues.

The chain links TRBV4-3 to TRBJ2-2; tentative D call: TRBD1 (5 bases). V gave up 1 base and J gave up 2 bases, with 8 bases separating them. From germline, CDR1 is LGHNA and CDR2 YSLEER. CDR3 length: 15 amino acids. This chain's CDR3 is CASSQVQGNTGELFF. In DNA, the CDR3 is TGCGCCAGCAGCCAAGTTCAGGGCAACACCGGGGAGCTGTTTTTT.

The chain is built from TRBV3-1 (or the pseudogene TRBV3-2) and TRBJ1-6; D is perhaps TRBD1 (5 bases). The CDR3 sequence is 13 residues long. Trimming took 2 bases from V and 7 from J, leaving 6 bases between them. Germline V CDR1 and CDR2: LGHDT, YNNKEL (reference sequence). The CDR3 coding sequence is TGTGCCAGCAGCCAATACAGGAATTCACCCCTCCACTTT. It codes for CASSQYRNSPLHF.

The chain recombines TRBV30 with TRBJ2-1; 8 bases agree with TRBD2. CDR3 length: 15 amino acids. The J segment lost 7 bases and the V segment lost 3 bases, leaving 11 bases of the junction unmatched. Germline-derived CDR1 and CDR2 are GTSNPN and SVGIG (reference sequence). The CDR3 DNA sequence: TGTGCCTGGAGCCCTCGGGAGGGCCCCTGGAATGAGCAGTTCTTC. Translated, it gives CAWSPREGPWNEQFF.

The gene calls are TRBV11-2 and TRBJ2-2, with D unclear. Looked up from germline, CDR1 is SGHAT and CDR2 is FQNNGV. Trimming took 5 bases from V and 7 from J, leaving 8 bases between them. The CDR3 sequence is 12 residues long. For the CDR3, the DNA is TGTGCCAGCAGCCCCCCCAACGGGGAGCTGTTTTTT. Protein sequence: CASSPPNGELFF.

The chain is built from TRBV3-1 (or the pseudogene TRBV3-2) and TRBJ2-7, with TRBD2 as a possible D gene (5 bases). Trimming shortened V by 2 bases and J by 4 bases, and 6 bases separated the two germline ends. CDR3 length: 12 amino acids. The germline V gene encodes CDR1 LGHDT and CDR2 YNNKEL (reference sequence). CDR3 residues: CASSQRRYEQYF. The CDR3 nucleotides are TGTGCCAGCAGCCAACGGAGGTACGAGCAGTACTTC.

With respect to this clone: The sample has other DNA sequences that encode this CDR3 too. The chain is built from TRBV3-1 (or the pseudogene TRBV3-2) and TRBJ2-5; D is uncertain. Germline CDR1 and CDR2: LGHDT and YNNKEL (reference sequence). The CDR3 is made up of 14 amino acids. Trimming took 1 base from V and 1 from J, leaving 7 bases between them. The CDR3 region is CASSQGQVQETQYF. CDR3 in DNA: TGTGCCAGCAGCCAAGGTCAGGTCCAAGAGACCCAGTACTTC.

The gene calls are TRBV27 and TRBJ2-1, with 14 bases lining up with TRBD2. The J segment lost 3 bases and the V segment lost 8 bases, leaving 12 bases of the junction unmatched. There are 18 residues in the CDR3. Per the germline V gene, CDR1 is MNHEY and CDR2 is SMNVEV (reference sequence). This CDR3 reads CASRTATSGGASYNEQFF. CDR3 sequence (DNA): TGTGCCAGCCGGACGGCGACTAGCGGGGGGGCCAGCTACAATGAGCAGTTCTTC.

The rearrangement links TRBV6-5 to TRBJ1-6, with 11 positions matching TRBD1. The junction had 7 bases not matched to a gene; V was cut back by 6 bases and J by 12 bases. Germline values: CDR1 MNHEY, CDR2 SVGAGI. This CDR3 is 14 amino acids long. The CDR3 region is CASRQGQGDRPLHF. The CDR3 DNA is TGTGCCAGCAGGCAGGGACAGGGGGACAGACCCCTCCACTTT.